This T cell receptor beta chain was sequenced in a study of neurological immune-mediated disorders. Study-level results: The study found the most TCR clonal expansion in HTLV-1-associated myelopathy and the least in multiple sclerosis, below healthy controls. No CDR3 amino acid sequences recurred among expanded clones across subjects, suggesting private repertoires in all groups.

Source material was 2 million unsorted PBMCs, stored at -80 °C in RNAlater. This clonotype has a count of ten or more. Its target is not known. Germline V lookup: CDR1 LGHDT, CDR2 YNNKEL (reference sequence). V shed 4 bases, J shed 0 bases, and the junction held 7 bases outside the gene matches. CDR3 length: 16 residues. Template-switch 5'RACE cDNA synthesis added a 10-nucleotide unique molecular identifier. TCRdb used MiXCR to reprocess the 5' RACE reads, holding one entry per CDR3 protein. Of tens of thousands of distinct CDR3 sequences detected, under 10% appear once; the ten largest clones hold around 1.7%.

The source of this sequence is a middle-aged man in good health. V usage is TRBV3-1 and J usage is TRBJ2-3, with 7 positions matching TRBD2. Specimen: PBMCs. The CDR3 DNA sequence: TGTGCCAGCAGCCTAGGGCTAGCGGCTAGCACAGATACGCAGTATTTT. Protein: CASSLGLAASTDTQYF.